The 9 T cell receptor beta chains below come from one sample, sequenced in a study of T-cell memory formation after mild COVID-19. TCRdb ran MiXCR on the 5' RACE reads and lists one entry per CDR3 protein. The sample lists under 700,000 distinct CDR3 sequences; around 20% were seen once. Sequenced input: PBMCs or a T cell subset sorted from them (not recorded which). The receptor set was obtained from an adult woman who had mild COVID-19 (a few samples of this study predate the infection). Cell type and time point are not known.

This clonotype was observed a few times. The J gene is TRBJ2-1, the V gene TRBV5-4, with D perhaps matching TRBD2 (5 bases). The V end was cut by 4 bases, the J end by 4 bases, with 6 bases between. Germline assignment: CDR1 SGHNT and CDR2 YYREEE (reference sequence). This CDR3 comprises 12 residues. The CDR3 bases are TGTGCCAGCAGCGAGCGGTACAATGAGCAGTTCTTC. Protein: CASSERYNEQFF.

V and J are TRBV6-5 and TRBJ2-6, with 9 bases matching TRBD1. Germline assignment: CDR1 MNHEY and CDR2 SVGAGI. V gave up 6 bases and J gave up 0 bases; unmatched junction bases: 9. This CDR3 spans 18 amino acids. CDR3 sequence reads: CASSHDRGRLSGANVLTF. CDR3 DNA: TGTGCCAGCAGCCACGACAGGGGGAGACTCTCTGGGGCCAACGTCCTGACTTTC.

The chain carries TRBV20-1 and TRBJ2-3, with TRBD2 as a possible D gene (6 bases). The germline V gene has CDR1 DFQATT and CDR2 SNEGSKA (reference sequence). The CDR3 is 11 residues long. V gave up 3 bases and J gave up 11 bases, with 12 bases separating them. The CDR3 sequence: CSASLRDGQYF. The CDR3 DNA reads TGCAGTGCTAGTTTGCGGGACGGGCAGTATTTT.

The chain employs TRBV18 and TRBJ1-5, with D unclear. Looked up from germline, CDR1 is KGHSH and CDR2 is LQKENI. This CDR3 contains 13 residues. The V gene lost 3 bases and the J gene lost 4 bases, with 7 bases spanning the gap. The CDR3 nucleotides are TGTGCCAGCTCACCGACACGGAATCAGCCCCAGCATTTT. As protein: CASSPTRNQPQHF.

This clonotype turned up a few times. CDR3 DNA: TGTGCCAGCAGCGTAGGAGGGAGGGCCCTCGAGCAGTACTTC. This gives the protein CASSVGGRALEQYF. The chain carries TRBV9 and TRBJ2-7, with 7 bases identical to TRBD2. Germline V gene lookup returns CDR1 SGDLS and CDR2 YYNGEE. The J segment lost 6 bases and the V segment lost 0 bases, leaving 6 bases of the junction unmatched. CDR3 size: 14 residues.

This clonotype was counted a few times. The chain couples TRBV7-9 to TRBJ2-1, with 14 bases lining up with TRBD2. Germline V gene sequence: CDR1 SEHNR, CDR2 FQNEAQ (reference sequence). V trimming: 4 bases; J trimming: 3 bases; junction bases outside the gene matches: 8. The CDR3 is 18 amino acids. The CDR3 DNA reads TGTGCCAGCAGCTCTGGGACTAGCGGGAGTCGGGGCTACAATGAGCAGTTCTTC. As protein: CASSSGTSGSRGYNEQFF.

There are a few counts of this clonotype. The rearrangement joins TRBV20-1 to TRBJ2-2, with D possibly being TRBD1 (6 bases). V was clipped by 5 bases and J by 0 bases, with 10 bases between them. The germline gives CDR1 DFQATT, CDR2 SNEGSKA (reference sequence). CDR3 length: 14 residues. The CDR3 DNA is TGCAGTGCTCGACAGGTCGCGAACACCGGGGAGCTGTTTTTT. Residues: CSARQVANTGELFF.

This clonotype came up a few times. The V call is TRBV7-9, the J call TRBJ1-1, with D maybe TRBD1 (5 bases). CDR1 SEHNR and CDR2 FQNEAQ come from the germline V gene (reference sequence). This CDR3 is 16 amino acids long. V was shortened by 5 bases and J by 11 bases, with 27 bases between the two germline ends. The CDR3 nucleotides read TGTGCCAGCAGCGCCATGGGCGGGCAGGAGGCTCGGGGGGCTTTCTTT. Amino acid sequence: CASSAMGGQEARGAFF.

The chain is built from TRBV20-1 and TRBJ2-3; 7 bases are shared with TRBD2. Looked up from germline, CDR1 is DFQATT and CDR2 is SNEGSKA (reference sequence). The CDR3 runs 15 residues. J lost 3 bases, V lost 0 bases, and 6 bases had no gene match. The DNA of the CDR3 is TGCAGTGCTAGAGATCCGGGACTACTTACAGATACGCAGTATTTT. Translated: CSARDPGLLTDTQYF.